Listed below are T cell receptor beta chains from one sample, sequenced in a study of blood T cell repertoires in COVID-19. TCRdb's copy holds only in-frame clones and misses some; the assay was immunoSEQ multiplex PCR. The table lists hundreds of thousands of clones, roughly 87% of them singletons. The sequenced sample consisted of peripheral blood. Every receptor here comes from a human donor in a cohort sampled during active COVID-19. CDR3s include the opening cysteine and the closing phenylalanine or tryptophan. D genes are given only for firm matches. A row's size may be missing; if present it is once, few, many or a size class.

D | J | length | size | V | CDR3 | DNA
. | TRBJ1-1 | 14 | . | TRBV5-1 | CASSSGQPNTEAFF | TGCGCCAGCAGCTCTGGACAGCCGAACACTGAAGCTTTCTTT
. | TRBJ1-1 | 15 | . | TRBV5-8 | CASNLFSGEGTEAFF | TGTGCCAGCAACCTTTTCAGCGGAGAAGGCACTGAAGCTTTCTTT
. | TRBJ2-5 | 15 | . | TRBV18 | CASSPDRRAQETQYF | TGTGCCAGCTCACCGGATCGGCGGGCACAAGAGACCCAGTACTTC
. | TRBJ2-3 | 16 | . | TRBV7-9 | CASSRDSPRRTDTQYF | TGTGCCAGCAGCCGGGACTCACCGCGCCGAACAGATACGCAGTATTTT
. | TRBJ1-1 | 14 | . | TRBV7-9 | CASSLSRGDTEAFF | TGTGCCAGCAGCTTGAGTAGGGGCGACACTGAAGCTTTCTTT
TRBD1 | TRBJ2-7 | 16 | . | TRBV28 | CASSHTPGTGNYEQYF | TGTGCCAGCAGTCACACCCCCGGGACAGGGAACTACGAGCAGTACTTC
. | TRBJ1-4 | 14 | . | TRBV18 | CASSPPRRPSQLFF | TGTGCCAGCTCACCACCCAGGCGTCCATCTCAGCTGTTTTTT
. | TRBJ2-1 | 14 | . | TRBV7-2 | CASSLGLPSNEQFF | TGTGCCAGCAGCTTGGGACTCCCCTCAAATGAGCAGTTCTTC
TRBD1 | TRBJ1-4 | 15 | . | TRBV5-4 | CASSRGQGSVEKLFF | TGTGCCAGCAGCAGGGGACAGGGGAGCGTTGAAAAACTGTTTTTT
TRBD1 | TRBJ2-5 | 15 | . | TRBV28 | CASSSPTGGSQTQYF | TGTGCCAGCAGCTCTCCGACAGGGGGCTCGCAGACCCAGTACTTC
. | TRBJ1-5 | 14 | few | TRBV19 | CASQRHSLNQPQHF | TGTGCCAGCCAAAGACACTCCCTCAATCAGCCCCAGCATTTT
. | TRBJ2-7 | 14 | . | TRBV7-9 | CASSLQEASYEQYF | TGTGCCAGCAGCCTACAGGAAGCATCCTACGAGCAGTACTTC
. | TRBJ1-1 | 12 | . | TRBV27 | CASSDPGTEAFF | TGTGCCAGCAGTGACCCCGGGACTGAAGCTTTCTTT
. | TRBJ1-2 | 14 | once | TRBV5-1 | CASSLAGNGYGYTF | TGCGCCAGCAGTCTGGCAGGGAACGGCTATGGCTACACCTTC
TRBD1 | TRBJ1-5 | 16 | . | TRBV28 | CASSPLSTGTNQPQHF | TGTGCCAGCAGTCCCCTCTCGACAGGGACAAATCAGCCCCAGCATTTT
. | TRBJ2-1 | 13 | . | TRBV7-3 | CASSTNRGYEQFF | TGTGCCAGCAGCACTAATAGGGGATATGAGCAGTTCTTC
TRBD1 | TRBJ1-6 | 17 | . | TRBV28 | CASSGPPGQEIKSPLHF | TGTGCCAGCAGCGGCCCACCGGGACAGGAGATAAAATCACCCCTCCACTTT
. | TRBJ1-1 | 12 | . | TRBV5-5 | CASSLGGPEAFF | TGTGCCAGCAGCTTGGGTGGCCCTGAAGCTTTCTTT
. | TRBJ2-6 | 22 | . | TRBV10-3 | CAISESIGQRGGSHSGANVLTF | TGTGCCATCAGTGAGTCGATAGGACAGAGGGGTGGTTCCCACTCTGGGGCCAACGTCCTGACTTTC
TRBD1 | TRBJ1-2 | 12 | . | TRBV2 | CASRIGQGRDTF | TGTGCCAGCAGGATAGGACAGGGCCGGGACACCTTC
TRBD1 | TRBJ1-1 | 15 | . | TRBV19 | CASSPGQGWLTEAFF | TGTGCCAGTAGTCCGGGACAGGGTTGGTTGACTGAAGCTTTCTTT
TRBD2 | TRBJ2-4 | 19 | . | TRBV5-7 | CASSLDLGPRGVIKNIQYF | TGTGCCAGCAGCTTGGACCTCGGGCCCCGGGGGGTGATTAAAAACATTCAGTACTTC
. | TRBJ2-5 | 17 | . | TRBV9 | CASSTSGGAATQETQYF | TGTGCCAGCAGCACAAGTGGTGGGGCAGCGACCCAAGAGACCCAGTACTTC
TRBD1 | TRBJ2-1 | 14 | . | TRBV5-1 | CASSRDREYNEQFF | TGCGCCAGCAGTCGGGACAGGGAATACAATGAGCAGTTCTTC
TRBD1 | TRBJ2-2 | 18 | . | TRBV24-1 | CATSDRDSPRVRSGELFF | TGTGCCACCAGTGACAGGGACAGCCCTAGGGTCCGAAGCGGGGAGCTGTTTTTT
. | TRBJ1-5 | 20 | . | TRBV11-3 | CASSLDGRPAGKIPNQPQHF | TGTGCCAGCAGCTTAGATGGTCGCCCGGCAGGGAAAATCCCCAATCAGCCCCAGCATTTT
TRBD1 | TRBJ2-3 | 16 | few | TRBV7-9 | CASSFARGSVTDTQYF | TGTGCCAGCAGCTTTGCCAGGGGGTCGGTGACAGATACGCAGTATTTT
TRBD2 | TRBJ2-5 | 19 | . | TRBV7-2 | CASRTGATSGSWRLETQYF | TGTGCCAGCAGGACGGGGGCGACTAGCGGGAGTTGGCGATTAGAGACCCAGTACTTC
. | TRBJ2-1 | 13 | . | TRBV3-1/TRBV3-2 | CASSQERTREQFF | TGTGCCAGCAGCCAAGAGCGGACAAGAGAGCAGTTCTTC
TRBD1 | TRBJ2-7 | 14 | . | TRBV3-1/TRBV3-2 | CATRPGQGIYEQYF | TGTGCTACACGACCGGGACAGGGTATTTACGAGCAGTACTTC
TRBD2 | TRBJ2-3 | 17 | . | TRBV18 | CASSPATSGFRTDTQYF | TGTGCCAGCTCACCAGCGACTAGCGGATTTCGCACAGATACGCAGTATTTT
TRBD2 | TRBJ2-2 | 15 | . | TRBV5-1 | CASSFSGMRAGELFF | TGCGCCAGCAGCTTCAGCGGGATGCGGGCCGGGGAGCTGTTTTTT
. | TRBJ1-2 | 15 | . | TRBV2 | CASSDADSRLGGYTF | TGTGCCAGCAGTGATGCGGACAGTCGATTGGGTGGCTACACCTTC
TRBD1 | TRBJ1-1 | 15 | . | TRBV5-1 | CASSLLTGGQGEAFF | TGCGCCAGCAGCTTGCTGACAGGGGGACAGGGTGAAGCTTTCTTT
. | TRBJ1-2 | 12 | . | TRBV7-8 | CASSLTGFGYTF | TGTGCCAGCAGCCTAACAGGGTTTGGCTACACCTTC
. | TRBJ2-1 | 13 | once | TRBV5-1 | CASSSGQSSEQFF | TGCGCCAGCAGCTCTGGACAGAGTAGTGAGCAGTTCTTC
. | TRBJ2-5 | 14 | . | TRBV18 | CASSPTAIQETQYF | TGTGCCAGCTCACCCACAGCTATCCAAGAGACCCAGTACTTC
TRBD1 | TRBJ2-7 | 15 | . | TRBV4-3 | CASSQVPDRTYEQYF | TGCGCCAGCAGCCAAGTACCGGACAGGACCTACGAGCAGTACTTC
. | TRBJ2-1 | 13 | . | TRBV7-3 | CASSFNMGREQFF | TGTGCCAGCAGCTTCAATATGGGCAGGGAGCAGTTCTTC
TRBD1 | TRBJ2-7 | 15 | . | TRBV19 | CASSKGGRGRIEQYF | TGTGCCAGTAGTAAGGGGGGCAGGGGGCGGATCGAGCAGTACTTC
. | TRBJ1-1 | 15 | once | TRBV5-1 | CASSLDRVDDTEAFF | TGCGCCAGCAGCTTGGACAGGGTGGACGACACTGAAGCTTTCTTT
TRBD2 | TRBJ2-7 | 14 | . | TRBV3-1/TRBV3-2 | CASSRIAGGPGQYF | TGTGCCAGCAGCCGAATAGCGGGAGGGCCGGGGCAGTACTTC
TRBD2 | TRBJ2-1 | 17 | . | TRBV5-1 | CASTLTSGSRAYNEQFF | TGCGCCAGCACCCTGACTAGCGGGAGTCGAGCCTACAATGAGCAGTTCTTC
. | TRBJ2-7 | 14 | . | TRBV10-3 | CAISESKGAREQYF | TGTGCCATCAGTGAGTCTAAGGGAGCTAGGGAGCAGTACTTC
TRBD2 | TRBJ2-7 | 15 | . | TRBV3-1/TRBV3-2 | CASSQGLAGAHEQYF | TGTGCCAGCAGCCAAGGGCTAGCGGGGGCCCACGAGCAGTACTTC
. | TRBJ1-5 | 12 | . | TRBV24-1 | CATSDFRGRLYF | TGTGCCACCAGTGATTTCAGAGGAAGGCTGTATTTT
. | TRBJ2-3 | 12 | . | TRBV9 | CASSVAEDTQYF | TGTGCCAGCAGCGTAGCGGAGGATACGCAGTATTTT
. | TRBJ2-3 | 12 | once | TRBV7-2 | CASSLARGAQYF | TGTGCCAGCAGCTTAGCCCGAGGTGCGCAGTATTTT
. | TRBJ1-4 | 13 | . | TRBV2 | CASRPGGREKLFF | TGTGCCAGCAGACCCGGAGGGAGGGAAAAACTGTTTTTT
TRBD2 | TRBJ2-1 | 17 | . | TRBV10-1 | CASSEYGTSGNHNEQFF | TGCGCCAGCAGTGAGTACGGGACTAGCGGGAACCACAATGAGCAGTTCTTC
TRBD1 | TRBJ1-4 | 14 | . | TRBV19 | CASTPGDSYEKLFF | TGTGCCAGTACTCCCGGGGACAGTTATGAAAAACTGTTTTTT
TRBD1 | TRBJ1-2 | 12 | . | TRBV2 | CASSDEGGGYTF | TGTGCCAGCAGTGATGAAGGGGGCGGCTACACCTTC
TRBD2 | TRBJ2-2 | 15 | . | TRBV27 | CASSISGSYTGELFF | TGTGCCAGCAGTATTAGCGGGAGTTACACCGGGGAGCTGTTTTTT